This T cell receptor beta chain comes out of a study of neoadjuvant anti-PD-1 for oral cavity cancer. General observations from the study: Each response group had just a few patients in TCR analyses.

Two replicates per tumor sample, mostly from 4 to 5.5 ug of genomic DNA. TCRdb's table, derived via immunoSEQ multiplex PCR, lists solely in-frame clones and lacks some. The data show under 7,500 clones, roughly 54% seen once. Only a few counts were recorded for this clone. Its antigen is not known. These oral cavity squamous cell carcinomas were HPV-negative and locally advanced. Trimming took 6 bases from V and 5 from J; bases not matched to a gene: 7. Per germline, CDR1 SNHLY and CDR2 FYNNEI. The CDR3 sequence is 14 residues long. This specimen was tumor tissue, taken before nivolumab (anti-PD-1) treatment. The sequence came from a person aged 35-79 years with oral cavity squamous cell carcinoma. The rearrangement joins TRBV2 to TRBJ2-7, with 10 positions matching TRBD1. CDR3 DNA: TGTGCCAGCAGCGACAGGGGGCGCGCGCACGAGCAGTACTTC. Translation: CASSDRGRAHEQYF.